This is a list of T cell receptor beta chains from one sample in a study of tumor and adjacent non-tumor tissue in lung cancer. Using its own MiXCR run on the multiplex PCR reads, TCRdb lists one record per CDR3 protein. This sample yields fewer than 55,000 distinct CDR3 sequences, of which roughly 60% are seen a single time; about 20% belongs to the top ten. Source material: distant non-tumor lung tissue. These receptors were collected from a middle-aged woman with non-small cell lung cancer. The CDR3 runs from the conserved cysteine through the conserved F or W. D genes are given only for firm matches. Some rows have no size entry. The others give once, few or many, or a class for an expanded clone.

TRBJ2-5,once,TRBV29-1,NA,TGCAGCGTTGAAGAGTCGGGAGCGAGAGAGACCCAGTATTTC,CSVEESGARETQYF
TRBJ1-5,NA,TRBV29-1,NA,TGCAGCGTTGGAGCACAGAATCAGCCCCAGCATTTT,CSVGAQNQPQHF
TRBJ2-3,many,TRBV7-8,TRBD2,TGTGCCAGCAGCCTTTACGGTCTAGCGGCGGAGACAGATACGCAGTATTTT,CASSLYGLAAETDTQYF
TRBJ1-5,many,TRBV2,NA,TGTGCCAGCAGACTAGGGACCGGGAAAAGTGGCAATCAGCCCCAGCATTTT,CASRLGTGKSGNQPQHF
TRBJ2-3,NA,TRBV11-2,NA,TGTGCCAGCAGCTTAGAATTCGGTCATCCCCCCGATACGCAGTATTTT,CASSLEFGHPPDTQYF
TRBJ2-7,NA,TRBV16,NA,TGTGCCAGCAGCCAACTGCGACATGGCTATTTCCACGAGCAGTACTTC,CASSQLRHGYFHEQYF
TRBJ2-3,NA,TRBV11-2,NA,TGTACCAGCAGCTGCACGGGCACAGACAGTACGCAGTATTTT,CTSSCTGTDSTQYF
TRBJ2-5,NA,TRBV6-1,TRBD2,TGTGCCAGGACCCCCGGGGGGGACCTGCATACCCAGTACTTC,CARTPGGDLHTQYF
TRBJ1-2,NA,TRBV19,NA,TGTGCCAGTACCCCATGGACGAGCATTAGCTATGGCTACACCTTC,CASTPWTSISYGYTF
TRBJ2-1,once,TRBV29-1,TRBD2,TGCAGCGTGGGAGGGGGAGCGGGAGGGCCCGCCGGCAACGAGCAGTTCTTC,CSVGGGAGGPAGNEQFF
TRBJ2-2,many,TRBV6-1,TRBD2,TGTGCCAGCACCAGAACTAGCGGGATAGGCGGGGAGCTGTTTTTT,CASTRTSGIGGELFF
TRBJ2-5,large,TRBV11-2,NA,TGTGCCAGCAGCTCCCAGGGGGAGACCCAGTACTTC,CASSSQGETQYF
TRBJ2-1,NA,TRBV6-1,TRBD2,TGTGCCAGCAGTGAAGCTGTCACTAGCGATACGTCCTACAATGAGCAGTTCTTC,CASSEAVTSDTSYNEQFF
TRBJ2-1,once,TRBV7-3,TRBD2,TGTGCCAACAGCCGAGACGGACTAGCGGGAGGGGATGAGCAGTTCTTC,CANSRDGLAGGDEQFF
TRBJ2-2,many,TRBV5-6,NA,TGTGCCAGCAGCTTGGCCATGGCCGAGCCCCCCGGGGAGCTGTTTTTT,CASSLAMAEPPGELFF
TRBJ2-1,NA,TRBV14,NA,TGTGCCAGCAGCCAGTATAGGTGGAGAGGAACGGATGAGCAGTTCTTC,CASSQYRWRGTDEQFF
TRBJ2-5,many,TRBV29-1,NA,TGCAGCGTTGATCATGGGGAGACCCAGTACTTC,CSVDHGETQYF
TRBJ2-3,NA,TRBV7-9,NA,TGTGCCAGCAGCTTACCGGAACAGGGAGTCACAGATACGCAGTATTTT,CASSLPEQGVTDTQYF
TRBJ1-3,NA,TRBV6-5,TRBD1,TGTGCCAGCAGTTACACTCCGACAGGGCTTCTTGGAAACACCATATATTTT,CASSYTPTGLLGNTIYF
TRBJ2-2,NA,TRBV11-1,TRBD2,TGTGCCAGCTACCCCGGTTCGATGGGACTAGCGCTAACCGGGGAGCTGTTTTTT,CASYPGSMGLALTGELFF
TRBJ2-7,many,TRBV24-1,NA,TGTGCCACCAGTGAAGGGACCGTCGGCTACGAGCAGTACTTC,CATSEGTVGYEQYF
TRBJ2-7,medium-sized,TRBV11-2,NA,TGTGCCAGCAGCTTATCATACGGGAGGGGGCCCTACGAGCAGTACTTC,CASSLSYGRGPYEQYF
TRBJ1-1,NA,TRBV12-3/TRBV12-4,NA,TGTTGCACCCAGTCGAATATAGTCACTGAAGCTTTCTTT,CCTQSNIVTEAFF
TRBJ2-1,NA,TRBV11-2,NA,TGTGCCAGCAGCTTAGATCGAGGGGGGGATGAGCAGTTCTTC,CASSLDRGGDEQFF
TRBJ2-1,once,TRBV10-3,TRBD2,TGTGCCATCAGTGAAAATAGCGGGAGCGTAAATGAGCAGTTCTTC,CAISENSGSVNEQFF
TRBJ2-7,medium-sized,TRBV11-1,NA,TGTGCCAGCAGCTTCCGAACAGACGGGGTCTACGAGCAGTACTTC,CASSFRTDGVYEQYF
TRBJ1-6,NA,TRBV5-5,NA,TGTGTCAGCAACTTGACGACCGGCGGTAATTCACCCCTCCACTTT,CVSNLTTGGNSPLHF
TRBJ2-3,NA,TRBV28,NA,TGTGCCAGCAGTGGAAGCGGGGATACGCAGTATTTT,CASSGSGDTQYF
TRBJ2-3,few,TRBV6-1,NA,TGTGCCAGCAGTGGGACCGGGTACAGGGCGCCCCAGTATTTT,CASSGTGYRAPQYF
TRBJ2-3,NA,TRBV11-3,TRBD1,TGTGCCAGCAGCCTTCGAACAGGGGGAAGAATAGATACGTGGTATTTT,CASSLRTGGRIDTWYF
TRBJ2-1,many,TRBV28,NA,TGTGCCAGCAGTTTACAGGGGGGAGGGCCCTACAATGAGCAGTTCTTC,CASSLQGGGPYNEQFF
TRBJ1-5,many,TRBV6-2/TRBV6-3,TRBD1,TGTGCCAGCAGTGGGGGACAGGGAGGATATAGCAATCAGCCCCAGCATTTT,CASSGGQGGYSNQPQHF
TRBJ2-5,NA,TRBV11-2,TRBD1,TGTACCAGCAGTTTACCCTCGGTACAGGGGAAGCGTGGGGAGACCCAGTACTTC,CTSSLPSVQGKRGETQYF